This TCR beta chain appears in the sequencing data of a study of control samples from healthy donors and cancer patients. Assay used: immunoSEQ multiplex PCR; TCRdb lists only in-frame clones, some missing. The sample yields 100,000 to 150,000 clones, over 75% seen once. As for this clone: The same CDR3 is also encoded by other DNA sequences in this sample.

From germline, CDR1 is KGHSH and CDR2 LQKENI. This CDR3 is 15 amino acids long. V trimming: 1 base; J trimming: 0 bases; junction bases outside the gene matches: 1. Sequencing was performed on blood. The source of this sequence is a man aged 55-75 years in good health. The chain carries TRBV18 and TRBJ1-1, with TRBD1 matching 8 bases. The CDR3: CASSPRTGMNTEAFF. CDR3 sequence (DNA): TGTGCCAGCTCACCACGGACAGGGATGAACACTGAAGCTTTCTTT.